This passage covers 24 T cell receptor beta chains from one sample sequenced in a study of blood T cell repertoires in COVID-19. Sequenced by immunoSEQ multiplex PCR; TCRdb stores in-frame clones only, minus some. Among about 63,000 clones, about four fifths were seen once, and the ten largest hold 3.5% to 4%. Sequencing was done on a sample of PBMCs or T cells enriched from blood (not recorded which). The origin of the receptors is a middle-aged woman with acute COVID-19.

The rearrangement uses TRBV12-3 or TRBV12-4 and TRBJ1-2; D is undetermined. This CDR3 comprises 12 residues. The V end lost 1 base, the J end lost 7 bases, and 7 bases lay between the germline ends. The CDR3 DNA is TGTGCCAGCAGTTTAGGGGGAGCTGGCTACACCTTC. Translating it yields CASSLGGAGYTF.

The chain has TRBV28 and TRBJ1-4; possibly TRBD1 for D (5 bases). Germline V gives CDR1 MDHEN, CDR2 SYDVKM. The CDR3 consists of 13 residues. Trimming removed 6 bases at V and 7 bases at J, with 12 bases between. As DNA, the CDR3 is TGTGCCAGCAGCAGGGATATGGGTGAAAAACTGTTTTTT. Amino acids: CASSRDMGEKLFF.

This rearrangement joins TRBV20-1 to TRBJ2-1; D call uncertain. The V end lost 3 bases, the J end lost 0 bases, and 12 bases lay between the germline ends. The germline V gene has CDR1 DFQATT and CDR2 SNEGSKA (reference sequence). This CDR3 spans 15 amino acids. CDR3 sequence: CSASSLISSYNEQFF. CDR3 coding DNA: TGCAGTGCTAGTAGCCTCATAAGCTCCTACAATGAGCAGTTCTTC.

This chain joins TRBV4-2 and TRBJ1-2; tentatively, D is TRBD1 (6 bases). Per germline, CDR1 LGHNA and CDR2 YNFKEQ. The CDR3 covers 14 residues. V dropped 2 bases and J dropped 1 base, with 8 bases sitting between them. CDR3 sequence reads: CASSQSQGNYGYTF. CDR3 sequence (DNA): TGTGCCAGCAGCCAATCACAGGGTAACTATGGCTACACCTTC.

The chain recombines TRBV29-1 with TRBJ1-3, with 7 bases matching TRBD1. This CDR3 has 13 amino acids. From germline, CDR1 is SQVTM and CDR2 ANQGSEA. V gave up 6 bases and J gave up 0 bases; unmatched junction bases: 2. The CDR3 DNA follows: TGCAGCGTGGGGGACAGCTCTGGAAACACCATATATTTT. Its translation is CSVGDSSGNTIYF.

The chain links TRBV7-8 to TRBJ2-5, with TRBD1 identical over 7 bases. Germline V gene sequence: CDR1 SGHVS, CDR2 FQNEAQ. After removal of 0 bases from V and 2 bases from J, the junction contained 3 bases not matched to a gene. The CDR3 has 15 residues. The CDR3 sequence is CASSLAGTVQETQYF. CDR3 DNA: TGTGCCAGCAGCTTAGCCGGGACAGTTCAAGAGACCCAGTACTTC.

The gene calls are TRBV19 and TRBJ2-2; possibly TRBD2 for D (6 bases). V lost 5 bases and J lost 3, with 16 bases in between. The CDR3 totals 16 residues. Per germline, CDR1 LNHDA and CDR2 SQIVND (reference sequence). CDR3 in amino acids: CASSPRGTPYTGELFF. The CDR3 bases are TGTGCCAGTAGTCCCCGCGGGACTCCGTACACCGGGGAGCTGTTTTTT.

This sequence joins TRBV12-3 or TRBV12-4 and TRBJ2-7; 8 bases agree with TRBD1. The CDR3 spans 12 residues. Trimming cost V 3 bases and J 8 bases; bases outside gene matches: 3. The CDR3 sequence is CASSFGQGKQYV. The DNA for the CDR3 is TGTGCCAGCAGTTTCGGACAGGGCAAGCAGTACGTC.

DNA of the CDR3: TGTGCCAGCAGTTTTCCCGGGACAGGGGGTTTTTCACCCCTCCACTTT. This translates into CASSFPGTGGFSPLHF. The chain carries TRBV28 and TRBJ1-6; TRBD1 agrees at 11 bases. Germline trimming cut 3 bases from V and 9 bases from J; bases unmatched to any gene: 7. This CDR3 comprises 16 residues. Germline CDR1 and CDR2: MDHEN and SYDVKM.

J is TRBJ1-2 and V is TRBV29-1; D is uncertain. V dropped 6 bases and J dropped 4 bases, with 12 bases sitting between them. Looked up from germline, CDR1 is SQVTM and CDR2 is ANQGSEA. The CDR3 length is 12 residues. CDR3 sequence reads: CSVDLAGYGYTF. The CDR3 DNA sequence: TGCAGCGTCGACCTGGCGGGCTATGGCTACACCTTC.

The CDR3 loop is CASSPLGGRNQPQHF. The CDR3 DNA is TGTGCCAGCAGCCCCCTAGGGGGACGCAATCAGCCCCAGCATTTT. The chain uses TRBV4-2 and TRBJ1-5, with D possibly TRBD1 on 6 matching bases. V was shortened by 4 bases and J by 2 bases, with 12 bases between the two germline ends. The CDR3 covers 15 residues. Germline V gives CDR1 LGHNA, CDR2 YNFKEQ.

J is TRBJ1-4 and V is TRBV9; D might be TRBD1 (6 bases). Trimming removed 0 bases from V and 8 bases from J, with 11 bases in between. The germline gives CDR1 SGDLS, CDR2 YYNGEE. The CDR3 covers 14 residues. This CDR3 reads CASSVAQGREKLFF. As DNA, the CDR3 is TGTGCCAGCAGCGTAGCACAGGGCCGCGAAAAACTGTTTTTT.

The V gene is TRBV3-1 (or the pseudogene TRBV3-2), the J gene TRBJ1-5; no definite D call. Looked up from germline, CDR1 is LGHDT and CDR2 is YNNKEL (reference sequence). The V end lost 4 bases, the J end lost 2 bases, and 12 bases lay between the germline ends. The CDR3 loop spans 15 amino acids. This CDR3 is CASSLTNYRNQPQHF. The CDR3 DNA sequence: TGTGCCAGCAGCCTTACGAACTACCGCAATCAGCCCCAGCATTTT.

V gene TRBV7-2 combines with J gene TRBJ2-5; 7 bases agree with TRBD2. The CDR3 spans 14 residues. Germline CDR1 SGHTA, CDR2 FQGNSA. J lost 2 bases, V lost 5 bases, and 5 bases had no gene match. CDR3 amino acids: CASSHGTKQETQYF. CDR3 coding DNA: TGTGCCAGCAGCCACGGGACTAAGCAAGAGACCCAGTACTTC.

This chain joins TRBV4-1 and TRBJ2-2, with 9 bases aligning to TRBD1. CDR1 and CDR2 from the germline V gene are MGHRA and YSYEKL. The V gene end was trimmed by 1 base and the J gene end by 3 bases; junction bases not matched to a gene: 3. The CDR3 sequence is 16 residues long. In DNA, the CDR3 is TGCGCCAGCAGCCAAGTGGGACAGGGCTACACCGGGGAGCTGTTTTTT. Translated, it gives CASSQVGQGYTGELFF.

The genes are TRBV23-1 and TRBJ2-7, with TRBD2 as a possible D gene (5 bases). TRBV23-1 is designated an ORF whose function remains uncertain. The CDR3 spans 17 residues. V shed 0 bases and J shed 6 bases, with 21 bases lying between them. Here the CDR3 reads CASSQSFRTHLRTEQYV. In DNA form, the CDR3 reads TGCGCCAGCAGTCAATCGTTTAGGACTCATCTGAGGACCGAGCAGTACGTC.

The chain carries TRBV10-3 and TRBJ2-7; 10 positions agree with TRBD1. Germline CDR1 and CDR2: ENHRY and SYGVKD. J was trimmed by 4 bases and V by 6 bases; bases with no gene match: 9. This CDR3 has 15 residues. CDR3 in amino acids: CAISPRDRGSYEQYV. CDR3 DNA sequence: TGTGCCATCAGCCCCCGGGACAGGGGTTCTTACGAGCAGTACGTC.

The V and J genes are TRBV6-5 and TRBJ1-6, with D possibly TRBD1 on 6 matching bases. The germline gives CDR1 MNHEY, CDR2 SVGAGI. V was pared by 2 bases and J by 4 bases, with 12 bases between. This CDR3 comprises 16 residues. This CDR3 reads CASSYAPDSYNSPLHF. The CDR3, as DNA: TGTGCCAGCAGTTACGCCCCGGACAGTTATAATTCACCCCTCCACTTT.

The chain joins TRBV4-1 to TRBJ1-2; 7 bases match TRBD1. Germline values: CDR1 MGHRA, CDR2 YSYEKL. Trimming cost V 4 bases and J 2 bases; bases outside gene matches: 7. The CDR3 sequence is 15 residues long. CDR3 nucleotides: TGCGCCAGCAGCCTAACAGGGGATATAAACTATGGCTACACCTTC. It encodes CASSLTGDINYGYTF.

This clone is a singleton in its sample. J is TRBJ2-1 and V is TRBV7-9, with 12 bases lining up with TRBD1. The germline V gene encodes CDR1 SEHNR and CDR2 FQNEAQ (reference sequence). J lost 3 bases, V lost 2 bases, and 8 bases had no gene match. This CDR3 has 18 residues. The CDR3 DNA sequence: TGTGCCAGCAGCTTATATGGGACAGGGGGCTCTTACTACAATGAGCAGTTCTTC. Residues: CASSLYGTGGSYYNEQFF.

This clone was seen a single time. V usage is TRBV3-1 (or the pseudogene TRBV3-2) and J usage is TRBJ2-3; D call uncertain. There are 16 residues in the CDR3. V lost 0 bases, J lost 0 bases, and 10 bases lay in between. Germline-derived CDR1 and CDR2 are LGHDT and YNNKEL (reference sequence). The CDR3 loop is CASSQDWAQSTDTQYF. The CDR3 DNA reads as TGTGCCAGCAGCCAAGATTGGGCACAAAGCACAGATACGCAGTATTTT.

A word on this clone: The germline gene is not matched at one end of the junction; a read error may be the cause. V usage is TRBV13 and J usage is TRBJ1-5; 7 nucleotides align to TRBD1. Germline V CDR1 and CDR2: PRHDT, FYEKMQ (reference sequence). This CDR3 contains 14 residues. The CDR3 region is CASSFRQGRQSQHF. CDR3 coding DNA: TGTGCCAGCAGCTTCCGACAGGGACGTCAGTCCCAGCATTTT. Full variable domain (outside the CDR3, taken from reference TRBV13 and TRBJ1-5): AAGVIQSPRHLIKEKRETATLKCYPIPRHDTVYWYQQGPGQDPQFLISFYEKMQSDKGSIPDRFSAQQFSDYHSELNMSSLELGDSALYFCASSFRQGRQSQHFGDGTRLSIL.

The chain is built from TRBV28 and TRBJ1-3, with a tentative D call TRBD1 (6 bases). Trimming pared 8 bases from V and 1 base from J, leaving 15 bases between. CDR3 length: 15 residues. CDR1 MDHEN and CDR2 SYDVKM come from the germline V gene. CDR3 amino acids: CASGKRGSSGNTIYF. CDR3 nucleotides: TGTGCCAGCGGCAAAAGGGGGAGTTCTGGAAACACCATATATTTT.

The chain couples TRBV5-1 to TRBJ1-2, with 7 bases identical to TRBD1. This CDR3 contains 14 residues. The germline V gene has CDR1 SGHRS and CDR2 YFSETQ. V was clipped by 0 bases and J by 4 bases; unmatched bases: 3. The CDR3 loop is CASSLDRGVYGYTF. The CDR3 DNA sequence: TGCGCCAGCAGCTTGGACAGGGGCGTCTATGGCTACACCTTC.